This T cell receptor beta chain was captured by sequencing in a study of T-cell memory formation after mild COVID-19. Across the study: Each donor largely had its own TCR clusters. Study-level findings and limits: A second wave expanding day 15 to 37 was CD4+-biased; contracting clones were balanced.

For this clonotype: Its antigen is as yet unknown.

The germline gives CDR1 LNHNV, CDR2 YYDKDF (reference sequence). This CDR3 has 14 amino acids. J gave up 1 base and V 6 bases, and 2 bases lay outside the gene matches. TCRdb fed the 5' RACE reads into MiXCR, producing one record per CDR3 protein. The table shows 350,000 to 500,000 distinct CDR3 sequences, with about a quarter occurring only once. This clonotype originated in an adult woman who had mild COVID-19 (a few samples of this study predate the infection). Cell type and time point are not known. The V and J genes are TRBV15 and TRBJ2-2; 7 bases fit TRBD1. The sequenced sample consisted of PBMCs or a T cell subset sorted from them (not recorded which). The CDR3 DNA reads TGTGCCACCAGGAGACAGGGGAACACCGGGGAGCTGTTTTTT. As protein: CATRRQGNTGELFF. Looking up the rest from reference TRBV15 and TRBJ2-2 gives the full variable domain: DAMVIQNPRYQVTQFGKPVTLSCSQTLNHNVMYWYQQKSSQAPKLLFHYYDKDFNNEADTPDNFQSRRPNTSFCFLDIRSPGLGDTAMYLCATRRQGNTGELFFGEGSRLTVL.